The sample holds one count of the clone carrying this T cell receptor (beta chain). Sequencing was performed with immunoSEQ multiplex PCR; in TCRdb, only in-frame clones are kept and a portion is missing. Of about 110,000 clones in the sample, around nine tenths were seen once. This record comes from a study of T cell responses to AZD1222 COVID-19 vaccine. This CDR3 region has 13 residues. The V gene's germline CDR1 is ENHRY and CDR2 SYGVKD. V lost 6 bases and J lost 4, with 12 bases in between. The chain uses TRBV10-3 and TRBJ2-5; perhaps TRBD1 as D (5 bases). The specimen comprised peripheral blood, sampled on day 0 of MenACWY control vaccination. The receptor was derived from an adult in good health. CDR3 residues: CAIRTGRAETQYF. CDR3 sequence (DNA): TGTGCCATCAGAACCGGCAGGGCAGAGACCCAGTACTTC.